Described below is a single T cell receptor beta chain sequence and its context. In the original processing: Nucleated cell counts were estimated from reference gene primer amplification. TCRdb keeps only in-frame clones here, not all; method: immunoSEQ multiplex PCR. V, J and clone size reflect that table, while D and trimming were determined from the DNA. The sample includes 140,000 or so clones, under 90% seen only once; the top ten take 3% to 4.5%. The data are from a study of blood T cell repertoires in COVID-19. Study summary: COVID-19 samples, acute and convalescent, were from the United States, Italy and Spain. T cells, B-cell-depleted T cells, or PBMCs supplied cDNA or gDNA.

Germline CDR1 reads DFQATT; CDR2 reads SNEGSKA (reference sequence). The CDR3 extends over 11 amino acids. V was cut by 6 bases and J by 0 bases, with 5 bases left in between. The sequenced material came from peripheral blood. This TCR was recovered from a man between 65 and 79 years old who had recovered from COVID-19. The rearrangement joins TRBV20-1 to TRBJ2-5; perhaps TRBD2 as D (5 bases). CDR3 nucleotide sequence: TGCAGTGCGGACTACCAAGAGACCCAGTACTTC. It codes for CSADYQETQYF.